This TCR beta chain was found in a study of blood T cell repertoires in COVID-19. Study-wide background: Sources were T cells, B-cell-depleted T cells, or PBMCs; the material itself was cDNA or gDNA.

This clone occurred a few times. This CDR3 has 16 residues. CDR1 is SGHAT, CDR2 FQDESV, per germline (reference sequence). V lost 5 bases and J 5 bases, leaving 19 bases between the germline ends. The table came from immunoSEQ multiplex PCR; TCRdb's copy has only in-frame clones and leaves some out. Of a few hundred thousand clones listed, more than 85% are singletons. The genes are TRBV11-1 and TRBJ2-1, with D possibly being TRBD2 (5 bases). The sample taken for sequencing was peripheral blood. The source is a man younger than 30 with active or convalescent COVID-19. CDR3 bases: TGTGCCAGCAGCGTTCGCCGGGAAGGTGGGAACAATGAGCAGTTCTTC. This codes for CASSVRREGGNNEQFF.